This TCR beta chain came from a study of T cell responses to AZD1222 COVID-19 vaccine. In the study overall: It was second doses at about 4 or about 12 weeks that were pooled. Broader study findings: Recipients of AZD1222 seropositive at baseline numbered only five or six.

The CDR3 sequence is 13 residues long. CDR1 SNHLY and CDR2 FYNNEI come from the germline V gene. Trimming left V 6 bases short and J 11 bases short, with 17 bases between. TCRdb keeps only in-frame clones here, not all; method: immunoSEQ multiplex PCR. The sample contains over 50,000 clones, 80% to 90% of which appear only once. About this clone itself: The antigen is undetermined.

The sequencing here drew on peripheral blood, taken on day 0 of AZD1222 vaccination. The clonotype originates from an adult in good health. V is TRBV2 and J is TRBJ2-1, with D unclear. CDR3 DNA: TGTGCCAGCAGAAGGACGCCCGACACGAAGCAGTTCTTC. This codes for CASRRTPDTKQFF.